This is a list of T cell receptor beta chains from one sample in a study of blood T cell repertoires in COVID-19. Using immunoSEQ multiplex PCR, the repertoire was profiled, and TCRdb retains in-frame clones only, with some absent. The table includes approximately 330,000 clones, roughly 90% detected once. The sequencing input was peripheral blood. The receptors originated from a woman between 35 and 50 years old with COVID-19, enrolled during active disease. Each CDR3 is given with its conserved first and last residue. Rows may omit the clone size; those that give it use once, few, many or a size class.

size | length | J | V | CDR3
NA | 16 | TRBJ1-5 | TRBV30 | CAWSADRGGGLQPQHF
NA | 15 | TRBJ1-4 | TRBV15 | CATSREIGASEKLFF
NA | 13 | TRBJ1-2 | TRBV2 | CASSVLGGYGYTF
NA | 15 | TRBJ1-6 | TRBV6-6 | CASIPGGSSDSPLHF
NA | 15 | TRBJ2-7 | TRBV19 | CASSSDLRGIYEQYF
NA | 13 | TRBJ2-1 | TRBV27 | CASSLYGENEQFF
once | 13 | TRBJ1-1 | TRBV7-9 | CASSLDSGTEAFF
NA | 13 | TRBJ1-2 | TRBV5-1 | CASSLRTGEGYTF
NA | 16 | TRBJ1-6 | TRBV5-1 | CASSFGVSSYNSPLHF
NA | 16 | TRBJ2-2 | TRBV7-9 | CASSSRGGPRTGELFF
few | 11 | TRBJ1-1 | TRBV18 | CASSPGARAFF
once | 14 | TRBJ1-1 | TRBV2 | CASSEPTGGTEAFF
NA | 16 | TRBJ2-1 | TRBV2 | CASSEGLAGVRNEQFF
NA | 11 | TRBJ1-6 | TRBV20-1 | CSAQGASPLHF
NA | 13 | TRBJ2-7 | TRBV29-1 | CSVRPSGTYEQYF
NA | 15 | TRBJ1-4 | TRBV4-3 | CASSQGTGGNEKLFF
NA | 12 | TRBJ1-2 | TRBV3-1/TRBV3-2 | CASSHRNYGYTF
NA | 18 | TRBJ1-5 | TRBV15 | CATSRDWGGQGSNQPQHF
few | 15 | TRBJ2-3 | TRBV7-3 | CASSPSGARTDTQYF
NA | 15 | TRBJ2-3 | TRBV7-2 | CASSYTGDRTDTQYF
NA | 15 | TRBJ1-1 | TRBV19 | CASSIGGTAYTEAFF
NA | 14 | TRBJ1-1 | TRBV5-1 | CASSPDRPDTEAFF
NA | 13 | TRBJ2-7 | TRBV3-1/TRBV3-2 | CASSQRGSYEQYF
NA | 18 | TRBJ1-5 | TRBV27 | CASSLTGLLSYSNQPQHF
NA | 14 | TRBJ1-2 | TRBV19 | CASTDSPANYGYTF
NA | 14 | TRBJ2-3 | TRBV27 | CASSLGAPADTQYF
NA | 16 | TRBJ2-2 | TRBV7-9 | CASSLLLQDATGELFF
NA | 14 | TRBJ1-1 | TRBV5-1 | CASSPGTANTEAFF
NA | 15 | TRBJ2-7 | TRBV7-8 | CASSLRDRKTYEQYF